This TCR beta chain stems from a study of beta chain features in type 1 diabetes. Broader study findings: Shorter TCRB CDR3s, moderately but significantly so, marked every one of the four CD4+ subsets in Type 1 diabetes patients.

Germline assignment: CDR1 MNHEY and CDR2 SMNVEV (reference sequence). CDR3 length equals 14 residues. Trimming pared 2 bases from V and 4 bases from J, leaving 10 bases between. This clone showed up just a few times. Its cognate antigen is unknown. CD45RO/CCR7/CD25/CD127/CD95/CD27 sorting isolated CD4+ naive, central memory, regulatory and stem cell-like memory cells. The authors reverse transcribed all of the isolated RNA, so sequencing captured expressed TCRB transcripts. Sequenced by immunoSEQ multiplex PCR; TCRdb stores in-frame clones only, minus some. The data show 500,000 to 800,000 clones, around an eighth seen once.

Source material: naive CD4+ T cells from blood. This TCR came from a man aged 25 to 45 with type 1 diabetes. V gene TRBV27 combines with J gene TRBJ2-3; D call uncertain. CDR3 sequence reads: CASSLGPNADTQYF. The DNA for the CDR3 is TGTGCCAGCAGTTTAGGGCCCAACGCAGATACGCAGTATTTT.